A selection of T cell receptor beta chains follows, all from one sample in a study of blood T cell repertoires in COVID-19. Clones were sequenced by immunoSEQ multiplex PCR, and TCRdb holds only the in-frame ones, with some missing. The table lists about 20,000 clones, around 88% of them singletons. Source material: PBMCs or T cells enriched from blood (not recorded which). The receptors originated from a woman in her twenties or thirties who had recovered from COVID-19. Each CDR3 is given without its conserved first and last residue. A D gene is named only where the DNA matches it firmly.

TRBV20-1	TRBD1	TRBJ2-7	SASFTGQGFYEQY
TRBV5-1	TRBD2	TRBJ2-1	ASSWNLRGGHNEQF
TRBV5-6	.	TRBJ2-7	ASSLVRGEQY
TRBV6-5	TRBD1	TRBJ2-5	ASSDRGLLGTQY
TRBV4-1	TRBD2	TRBJ2-3	ASSSRASGGAKSSTDTQY
TRBV6-1	.	TRBJ2-3	ASSEGGWDTQY
TRBV12-3/TRBV12-4	TRBD1	TRBJ2-3	ASRTGNTDTQY
TRBV24-1	TRBD1	TRBJ1-2	ATSDHGQGAAYGYT
TRBV4-3	TRBD1	TRBJ2-7	ASSRGTAPTREQY
TRBV3-1/TRBV3-2	.	TRBJ1-1	ASSPRNTEAF
TRBV29-1	.	TRBJ2-3	SVFTDTQY
TRBV19	.	TRBJ2-2	ASSISQVNTGELF
TRBV30	.	TRBJ1-6	AWSVPSPVSPLH
TRBV5-4	.	TRBJ2-7	ASSSSDSYEQY
TRBV9	.	TRBJ2-7	ASSAGDSTYEQY
TRBV7-3	TRBD2	TRBJ2-5	ASSLGLAGDTGETQY